These 29 T cell receptor beta chains originate from one sample sequenced in a study of early T cells in non-severe SARS-CoV-2 infection. One entry per CDR3 protein, called by TCRdb with MiXCR from the 5' RACE reads. The sample contains around 84,000 distinct CDR3 sequences, under 11% of which appear only once. Sequencing was performed on whole blood, taken at baseline. The receptors derive from an adult who was a healthcare worker with PCR-confirmed SARS-CoV-2 infection or an uninfected control (not recorded which).

The chain links TRBV9 to TRBJ1-1, with D tentatively TRBD1 (5 bases). Trimming left V 3 bases short and J 9 bases short, with 15 bases between. Germline CDR1 and CDR2: SGDLS and YYNGEE. The CDR3 totals 13 residues. CDR3 in DNA: TGTGCCAGCAGCGAGATACCTGACAGTAAAGCTTTCTTT. It yields the protein CASSEIPDSKAFF. Full variable domain (remainder filled in from reference TRBV9 and TRBJ1-1): DSGVTQTPKHLITATGQRVTLRCSPRSGDLSVYWYQQSLDQGLQFLIQYYNGEERAKGNILERFSAQQFPDLHSELNLSSLELGDSALYFCASSEIPDSKAFFGQGTRLTVV.

Only a few counts were recorded for this clonotype. The J gene is TRBJ2-6, the V gene TRBV28, with unresolved D. Between the trimmed V and J ends, which lost 8 bases and 1 base, there was a span of 3 bases. Germline loops: CDR1 MDHEN, CDR2 SYDVKM. This CDR3 has 12 amino acids. The CDR3 nucleotides read TGTGCCAGCTCGTCTGGGGCCAACGTCCTGACTTTC. It yields the protein CASSSGANVLTF.

In this sample, this clonotype turned up a few times. This chain joins TRBV11-2 and TRBJ2-1; TRBD2 agrees at 7 bases. CDR1 SGHAT and CDR2 FQNNGV come from the germline V gene. The CDR3 sequence is 15 residues long. J was trimmed by 8 bases and V by 6 bases; bases with no gene match: 13. CDR3 coding DNA: TGTGCCAGCAGTTTCCCGGGACTACCTCTCGATGAGCAGTTCTTC. This codes for CASSFPGLPLDEQFF.

V is TRBV10-3 and J is TRBJ2-6, with TRBD1 as a possible D gene (5 bases). Germline-derived CDR1 and CDR2 are ENHRY and SYGVKD. Between the trimmed V and J ends, which lost 7 bases and 0 bases, there was a span of 7 bases. The CDR3 extends over 14 amino acids. As DNA, the CDR3 is TGTGCCATCACTAGGGGCTCTGGGGCCAACGTCCTGACTTTC. This encodes CAITRGSGANVLTF.

The sample holds many counts of this clonotype. This chain links TRBV7-3 with TRBJ1-1; the D is unclear. The germline V gene has CDR1 SGHTA and CDR2 FQGTGA. The CDR3 is 13 residues long. Trimming removed 3 bases at V and 1 base at J, with 6 bases between. CDR3 sequence (DNA): TGTGCCAGCAGCTTGTGGGAGAACACTGAAGCTTTCTTT. Its protein product is CASSLWENTEAFF.

The sample holds many counts of this clonotype. The rearrangement links TRBV19 to TRBJ2-4, with 10 bases matching TRBD2. Germline CDR1 and CDR2: LNHDA and SQIVND (reference sequence). The V and J ends lost 5 bases and 5 bases, in that order; junction bases with no gene match: 6. The CDR3 is 15 amino acids. In nucleotides, the CDR3 is TGTGCCAGTAGTTATAGCGGGAGGTTCGAAAACATTCAGTACTTC. The encoded protein is CASSYSGRFENIQYF.

The V call is TRBV6-1, the J call TRBJ2-5; 15 positions agree with TRBD2. Per germline, CDR1 MNHNS and CDR2 SASEGT. The CDR3 spans 18 residues. With V trimmed by 2 bases and J by 5 bases, 9 bases remained unmatched. As DNA, the CDR3 is TGTGCCAGCAGTGAATGGGCCAGGACTAGCGGGAGGGAGGAGACCCAGTACTTC. Protein: CASSEWARTSGREETQYF.

V usage is TRBV10-3 and J usage is TRBJ2-1; TRBD2 matches at 9 bases. Germline CDR1 and CDR2: ENHRY and SYGVKD. Trimming took 6 bases from V and 4 from J; bases not matched to a gene: 16. The CDR3 runs to 18 residues. The CDR3 nucleotides are TGTGCCATCAGCCATAGCGGGAGCGGTTCCTTATTGTACAATGAGCAGTTCTTC. Amino acid sequence: CAISHSGSGSLLYNEQFF.

The chain carries TRBV7-3 and TRBJ2-1, with D hard to call. The CDR3 loop spans 13 amino acids. Germline V gene lookup returns CDR1 SGHTA and CDR2 FQGTGA. V dropped 4 bases and J dropped 2 bases, with 6 bases sitting between them. CDR3 region: CASSYSTYNEQFF. The DNA of the CDR3 is TGTGCCAGCAGCTACTCAACCTACAATGAGCAGTTCTTC.

V is TRBV5-1 and J is TRBJ2-6; TRBD2 is a possible D gene (5 bases). In germline, CDR1 is SGHRS, CDR2 YFSETQ. The V end lost 4 bases, the J end lost 0 bases, and 8 bases lay between the germline ends. The CDR3 has 15 residues. The CDR3 protein is CASSGRDSGANVLTF. CDR3 coding DNA: TGCGCCAGCAGCGGACGGGACTCTGGGGCCAACGTCCTGACTTTC.

This chain joins TRBV11-2 and TRBJ2-7; TRBD2 might be the D (5 bases). The CDR3 spans 15 residues. Germline V gene lookup returns CDR1 SGHAT and CDR2 FQNNGV. V was pared by 8 bases and J by 3 bases, with 20 bases between. The CDR3 loop is CASLGRGSGLYEQYF. CDR3 nucleotides: TGTGCCAGCTTGGGGAGAGGATCAGGTCTCTACGAGCAGTACTTC.

CDR3 DNA: TGTGCCAGCAGCTTTAATGGTTATACGCAGTATTTT. It translates to CASSFNGYTQYF. The gene calls are TRBV5-5 and TRBJ2-3; D call uncertain. CDR1 and CDR2 from the germline V gene are SGHKS and YYEKEE (reference sequence). This CDR3 region has 12 residues. With 2 bases removed from V and 7 bases from J, the gap between germline ends came to 8 bases.

The chain joins TRBV11-1 to TRBJ2-7, with 8 bases fitting TRBD2. J lost 3 bases, V lost 5 bases, and 6 bases had no gene match. Germline-derived CDR1 and CDR2 are SGHAT and FQDESV (reference sequence). The CDR3 length is 14 residues. The CDR3 bases are TGTGCCAGCAGCCAAGCCGGGACTAGCTACGAGCAGTACTTC. Its translation is CASSQAGTSYEQYF. Full variable domain (rest looked up from reference TRBV11-1 and TRBJ2-7): EAEVAQSPRYKITEKSQAVAFWCDPISGHATLYWYRQILGQGPELLVQFQDESVVDDSQLPKDRFSAERLKGVDSTLKIQPAELGDSAMYLCASSQAGTSYEQYFGPGTRLTVT.

This clonotype was seen a handful of times. This CDR3 reads CSARGGAYNEQFF. The CDR3 bases are TGCAGTGCTAGAGGGGGTGCCTACAATGAGCAGTTCTTC. This chain joins TRBV20-1 and TRBJ2-1; no clear D. V lost 1 base, J lost 2 bases, and 6 bases lay in between. The germline CDR1 and CDR2 sequences are DFQATT and SNEGSKA (reference sequence). The CDR3 contains 13 residues.

This clonotype was found a few times. The chain couples TRBV11-2 to TRBJ2-7; D might be TRBD2 (6 bases). Germline CDR1 reads SGHAT; CDR2 reads FQNNGV. With 5 bases removed from V and 0 bases from J, the gap between germline ends came to 14 bases. The CDR3 totals 15 residues. The CDR3 is CASSAGLLSSYEQYF. The DNA of the CDR3 is TGTGCCAGCAGCGCGGGACTCCTGAGCTCCTACGAGCAGTACTTC.

There are a few counts of this clonotype. The genes are TRBV14 and TRBJ2-1, with 11 bases that match TRBD2. The ends lost 5 bases at V and 3 bases at J; junction bases unmatched: 6. Germline CDR1 SGHDN, CDR2 FVKESK. The length of the CDR3 is 16 residues. In nucleotides, the CDR3 is TGTGCCAGCAGCTCATTTAGCGGGAGGGACTACAATGAGCAGTTCTTC. It translates to CASSSFSGRDYNEQFF.

DNA of the CDR3: TGTGCCAGTACCACCCGGTTGGGGGAGCAGTACTTC. It is translated as CASTTRLGEQYF. The V and J genes are TRBV19 and TRBJ2-7; D gene ambiguous. The CDR3 covers 12 residues. Germline V lookup: CDR1 LNHDA, CDR2 SQIVND (reference sequence). Trimming took off 7 bases at V and 7 bases at J, with 14 bases between the two ends.

This clonotype has just a few counts. The chain employs TRBV5-6 and TRBJ2-5, with TRBD2 matching 7 bases. The germline V gene has CDR1 SGHDT and CDR2 YYEEEE. The V segment lost 0 bases and the J segment 5 bases; nucleotides outside the gene matches: 7. The length of the CDR3 is 15 residues. CDR3 sequence (DNA): TGTGCCAGCAGCTTGGGTCTAGCCGGGGGGGAGACCCAGTACTTC. It specifies CASSLGLAGGETQYF.

This clonotype was found a few times. The chain's CDR3 is CASSGPYTRPYEQYF. As DNA, the CDR3 is TGTGCCAGCAGTGGCCCCTACACCCGGCCCTACGAGCAGTACTTC. The chain couples TRBV28 to TRBJ2-7; D uncertain. Trimming took off 5 bases at V and 2 bases at J, with 16 bases between the two ends. The CDR3 is made up of 15 amino acids. Germline V gene data show CDR1 as MDHEN and CDR2 as SYDVKM.

The chain recombines TRBV28 with TRBJ2-7, with D possibly TRBD2 on 5 matching bases. With 5 bases removed from V and 0 bases from J, the gap between germline ends came to 14 bases. This CDR3 is 15 amino acids long. Germline V gene data show CDR1 as MDHEN and CDR2 as SYDVKM. The CDR3 DNA reads as TGTGCCAGCAGTCCGGGCGGGCTTAGCTCCTACGAGCAGTACTTC. This translates into CASSPGGLSSYEQYF.

By sample share, this clonotype is medium-sized. V gene TRBV27 combines with J gene TRBJ2-5; 9 positions match TRBD2. In germline, CDR1 is MNHEY, CDR2 SMNVEV (reference sequence). The CDR3 covers 12 residues. V was clipped by 5 bases and J by 7 bases; unmatched bases: 2. The CDR3 sequence is CASSQAGGTQYF. Written as DNA, the CDR3 is TGTGCCAGCAGTCAAGCGGGAGGGACCCAGTACTTC.

This clonotype was counted many times. The gene calls are TRBV28 and TRBJ2-7; D might be TRBD2 (6 bases). CDR3 length: 15 amino acids. Trimming took 5 bases from V and 7 from J, leaving 21 bases between them. Germline values: CDR1 MDHEN, CDR2 SYDVKM. CDR3 DNA: TGTGCCAGCAGTCAACTACCCGGAGGGATCTTGGAGCAGTACTTC. Translated: CASSQLPGGILEQYF.

The rearrangement uses TRBV21-1 and TRBJ2-3; TRBD2, the D gene given by the table, was not confirmed from the DNA. TRBV21-1 is a known pseudogene. The CDR3 length is 16 residues. The CDR3 nucleotides are TGTGCCAGCAGCAGGAGGACTAGCGGGGCCACAGATACGCAGTATTTT. Translated, it gives CASSRRTSGATDTQYF.

This clonotype was observed many times. V is TRBV6-1 and J is TRBJ2-5; tentative D call: TRBD2 (5 bases). Germline V gene data show CDR1 as MNHNS and CDR2 as SASEGT. The V end lost 8 bases, the J end lost 1 base, and 17 bases lay between the germline ends. The CDR3 has 15 residues. CDR3: CASGRLFDLQETQYF. The CDR3 region has the DNA TGTGCCAGCGGACGACTATTCGACCTCCAAGAGACCCAGTACTTC.

This clonotype was detected ten times or more. The V gene is TRBV27, the J gene TRBJ1-1; TRBD1 agrees at 10 bases. CDR1 is MNHEY, CDR2 SMNVEV, per germline (reference sequence). The length of the CDR3 is 15 residues. Trimming removed 4 bases from V and 1 base from J; junction bases left unmatched: 3. The CDR3 loop reads CASSWGQGKNTEAFF. CDR3 DNA sequence: TGTGCCAGCAGTTGGGGACAGGGGAAGAACACTGAAGCTTTCTTT.

This clonotype was seen many times. V usage is TRBV28 and J usage is TRBJ1-1; 7 nucleotides agree with TRBD1. The germline V gene encodes CDR1 MDHEN and CDR2 SYDVKM. Trimming at V came to 5 bases and at J to 8 bases, leaving 14 bases not matched to a gene. The CDR3 is 15 amino acids. CDR3 in DNA: TGTGCCAGCAGTCGACCGTCGGGACAGAGGAGCGAAGCTTTCTTT. Amino acids: CASSRPSGQRSEAFF. Full variable domain (rest looked up from reference TRBV28 and TRBJ1-1): DVKVTQSSRYLVKRTGEKVFLECVQDMDHENMFWYRQDPGLGLRLIYFSYDVKMKEKGDIPEGYSVSREKKERFSLILESASTNQTSMYLCASSRPSGQRSEAFFGQGTRLTVV.

The chain uses TRBV7-3 and TRBJ2-2; D remains ambiguous. CDR1 and CDR2 (germline): SGHTA, FQGTGA. Trimming pared 1 base from V and 6 bases from J, leaving 6 bases between. The CDR3 runs to 13 residues. CDR3 sequence: CASSLMYPGELFF. The CDR3 DNA is TGTGCCAGCAGCTTAATGTACCCCGGGGAGCTGTTTTTT.

The table lists this clonotype with a few counts. The J gene is TRBJ2-1, the V gene TRBV5-4; D is tentatively TRBD1 or TRBD2 (5 bases each). The CDR3 length is 15 residues. The germline V gene has CDR1 SGHNT and CDR2 YYREEE (reference sequence). V lost 4 bases to trimming and J lost 7 bases, with 18 bases between them. The CDR3 sequence: CASSEGPSKGNEQFF. The CDR3 region has the DNA TGTGCCAGCAGCGAGGGACCTTCAAAGGGAAATGAGCAGTTCTTC.

V is TRBV20-1 and J is TRBJ2-7; D is possibly TRBD1 (6 bases). The CDR3 has 13 amino acids. V was shortened by 1 base and J by 4 bases, with 11 bases between the two germline ends. CDR1 is DFQATT, CDR2 SNEGSKA, per germline (reference sequence). CDR3 protein: CSARGGGVYEQYF. As DNA, the CDR3 is TGCAGTGCTAGAGGAGGGGGTGTGTACGAGCAGTACTTC.